Shown below are 5 T cell receptor beta chains from a single sample sequenced in a study of early T cells in non-severe SARS-CoV-2 infection. TCRdb passed the 5' RACE reads through MiXCR, listing each CDR3 protein once. The top ten clones hold less than 5% of a sample with tens of thousands of distinct CDR3 sequences, 9.5% to 13% of them seen once. The sequenced material came from whole blood. Receptor source: an adult who was a healthcare worker with PCR-confirmed SARS-CoV-2 infection or an uninfected control (not recorded which).

This clonotype was counted between two and nine times. The V gene is TRBV6-1, the J gene TRBJ2-7; no definite D call. The germline CDR1 and CDR2 sequences are MNHNS and SASEGT. The CDR3 has 14 amino acids. The V gene lost 2 bases and the J gene lost 0 bases, with 8 bases spanning the gap. The CDR3 nucleotides read TGTGCCAGCAGTGAATTTGGCAGCTCCTACGAGCAGTACTTC. Translating gives CASSEFGSSYEQYF.

This clonotype was detected many times. The rearrangement uses TRBV7-9 and TRBJ1-1, with 7 bases lining up with TRBD1. Germline V CDR1 and CDR2: SEHNR, FQNEAQ (reference sequence). Trimming took 5 bases from V and 2 from J; bases not matched to a gene: 8. CDR3 length equals 15 residues. CDR3 residues: CASSPTTGYNTEAFF. CDR3 coding DNA: TGTGCCAGCAGCCCCACGACAGGGTATAACACTGAAGCTTTCTTT.

J is TRBJ2-5 and V is TRBV7-9; TRBD2 matches 7 bases. The trim removed 4 bases at V and 5 bases at J, leaving 4 bases unmatched. There are 13 residues in the CDR3. CDR1 and CDR2 from the germline V gene are SEHNR and FQNEAQ (reference sequence). The CDR3 DNA reads TGTGCCAGCAGCTCGACTAGCTCGGAGACCCAGTACTTC. Translating it yields CASSSTSSETQYF.

The chain is built from TRBV7-6 and TRBJ2-2, with a possible D match to TRBD1 (6 bases). In germline, CDR1 is SGHVS, CDR2 FNYEAQ. The CDR3 has 15 amino acids. V dropped 7 bases and J dropped 1 base, with 13 bases sitting between them. CDR3 residues: CASTDRGGNTGELFF. CDR3 nucleotide sequence: TGTGCCAGCACCGACAGAGGGGGGAACACCGGGGAGCTGTTTTTT. The entire variable domain, with the rest obtained from reference TRBV7-6 and TRBJ2-2, is as follows: GAGVSQSPRYKVTKRGQDVALRCDPISGHVSLYWYRQALGQGPEFLTYFNYEAQQDKSGLPNDRFSAERPEGSISTLTIQRTEQRDSAMYRCASTDRGGNTGELFFGEGSRLTVL.

Ten or more counts support this clonotype. V is TRBV12-3 or TRBV12-4 and J is TRBJ2-1; D ambiguous. The CDR3 runs 15 residues. Trimming took 3 bases from V and 8 from J, leaving 17 bases between them. CDR3 region: CASSLKTDRWYEQFF. The CDR3 bases are TGTGCCAGCAGTTTGAAAACCGACCGGTGGTATGAGCAGTTCTTC.